What follows are 23 T cell receptor beta chains derived from one specimen sequenced in a study of OX40 agonist ivuxolimab in advanced cancers. Repertoires were generated with immunoSEQ multiplex PCR, while TCRdb's copy carries only in-frame clones and drops some. The sample includes 80,000 to 100,000 clones, roughly 89% of them seen just once. The sequencing used CD4+ or CD8+ T cells sorted from blood, collected in a trial of the OX40 agonist ivuxolimab. These receptors originate from an adult with an advanced solid tumor such as melanoma, head and neck, liver or kidney cancer.

The chain has TRBV6-4 and TRBJ2-1; weak D call: TRBD1 (7 bases). The CDR3 is 15 amino acids. V was shortened by 4 bases and J by 4 bases, with 14 bases between the two germline ends. Germline V gene lookup returns CDR1 MRHNA and CDR2 SNTAGT. In nucleotides, the CDR3 is TGTGCCAGCAGTGGACAGGGAGGCACATACAATGAGCAGTTCTTC. Amino acid sequence: CASSGQGGTYNEQFF.

The chain recombines TRBV2 with TRBJ2-1; D gene ambiguous. Germline V CDR1 and CDR2: SNHLY, FYNNEI. The CDR3 sequence is 13 residues long. V dropped 2 bases and J dropped 3 bases, with 5 bases sitting between them. In nucleotides, the CDR3 is TGTGCCAGCAGTGAAATCCACTACAATGAGCAGTTCTTC. Amino acid sequence: CASSEIHYNEQFF. Full variable domain (remainder filled in from reference TRBV2 and TRBJ2-1): EPEVTQTPSHQVTQMGQEVILRCVPISNHLYFYWYRQILGQKVEFLVSFYNNEISEKSEIFDDQFSVERPDGSNFTLKIRSTKLEDSAMYFCASSEIHYNEQFFGPGTRLTVL.

The chain joins TRBV5-1 to TRBJ2-7, with D hard to call. Per germline, CDR1 SGHRS and CDR2 YFSETQ. This CDR3 has 14 residues. V lost 0 bases and J 2 bases, leaving 9 bases between the germline ends. This chain's CDR3 is CASSLDPGPYEQYF. DNA for the CDR3: TGCGCCAGCAGCTTGGACCCCGGCCCCTACGAGCAGTACTTC.

The chain carries TRBV15 and TRBJ1-2; no clear D gene. The CDR3 contains 14 residues. V was clipped by 0 bases and J by 4 bases, with 9 bases between them. Germline CDR1 LNHNV, CDR2 YYDKDF (reference sequence). CDR3 amino acids: CATSRETSVYGYTF. DNA for the CDR3: TGTGCCACCAGCAGAGAAACGTCAGTCTATGGCTACACCTTC.

This clone is a singleton in its sample. The gene calls are TRBV7-9 and TRBJ1-5; tentative D call: TRBD1 (5 bases). V dropped 0 bases and J dropped 4 bases, with 19 bases sitting between them. Germline CDR1 SEHNR, CDR2 FQNEAQ (reference sequence). The CDR3 loop spans 18 amino acids. The CDR3 sequence: CASSLARSTGTQNQPQHF. CDR3 nucleotide sequence: TGTGCCAGCAGCTTAGCGAGAAGTACCGGGACCCAAAATCAGCCCCAGCATTTT.

This clone came up once. The V and J genes are TRBV5-5 and TRBJ2-3, with a tentative D call TRBD2 (5 bases). V lost 4 bases, J lost 1 base, and 22 bases lay in between. Germline V gives CDR1 SGHKS, CDR2 YYEKEE (reference sequence). This CDR3 comprises 18 residues. CDR3 nucleotide sequence: TGTGCCAGCAGCCACGCTCTAGCAGCCAGCACGGGCACAGATACGCAGTATTTT. Protein sequence: CASSHALAASTGTDTQYF.

The V and J genes are TRBV11-2 and TRBJ1-1; D is unresolved. Germline V gene lookup returns CDR1 SGHAT and CDR2 FQNNGV. The ends were cut back, 7 bases at V and 3 bases at J, with 12 bases in the middle. This CDR3 spans 13 amino acids. The DNA for the CDR3 is TGTGCCAGCATGAAACAGTTGGACACTGAAGCTTTCTTT. Protein product: CASMKQLDTEAFF.

The chain recombines TRBV4-3 with TRBJ1-2; perhaps TRBD1 as D (6 bases). Germline V gene sequence: CDR1 LGHNA, CDR2 YSLEER. The CDR3 covers 15 residues. Deletions cut 3 bases from V and 8 bases from J, with 19 bases between. In DNA, the CDR3 is TGCGCCAGCAGCCAGAGTGAGGGGGGGCCGTGGGGCTACACCTTC. Translation gives CASSQSEGGPWGYTF.

This clone was counted between two and nine times. The chain uses TRBV28 and TRBJ1-2; TRBD1 agrees at 7 bases. Germline V gives CDR1 MDHEN, CDR2 SYDVKM. This CDR3 has 14 amino acids. V lost 10 bases to trimming and J lost 2 bases; unmatched junction nucleotides: 10. CDR3 residues: CATLPGQRNYGYTF. The CDR3 region has the DNA TGTGCCACCCTTCCGGGACAGCGAAACTATGGCTACACCTTC.

The chain couples TRBV5-6 to TRBJ1-1; no firm D call. The CDR3 spans 14 residues. The V end was cut by 4 bases, the J end by 3 bases, with 13 bases between. CDR1 SGHDT and CDR2 YYEEEE come from the germline V gene. The CDR3: CASSPTGGYTEAFF. Here the CDR3 DNA reads TGTGCCAGCAGCCCGACGGGAGGGTACACTGAAGCTTTCTTT.

The V and J genes are TRBV27 and TRBJ1-6, with 9 bases lining up with TRBD1. The germline CDR1 and CDR2 sequences are MNHEY and SMNVEV (reference sequence). The CDR3 loop spans 13 amino acids. After removal of 6 bases from V and 11 bases from J, the junction contained 5 bases not matched to a gene. The CDR3 DNA sequence: TGTGCCAGCAGAGGGACAGGGCGACCACCCCTCCACTTT. It specifies CASRGTGRPPLHF.

V usage is TRBV6-1 and J usage is TRBJ1-3; D is uncertain. Germline V gene sequence: CDR1 MNHNS, CDR2 SASEGT. The CDR3 consists of 12 residues. The germline V and J ends were trimmed by 4 bases and 4 bases, with 5 bases remaining between them. Written as DNA, the CDR3 is TGTGCCAGCAGTGTGGGGGGAAACACCATATATTTT. This codes for CASSVGGNTIYF.

The chain uses TRBV30 and TRBJ2-7, with 8 bases aligning to TRBD2. CDR1 and CDR2 (germline): GTSNPN, SVGIG (reference sequence). J was trimmed by 4 bases and V by 4 bases; bases with no gene match: 9. The CDR3 consists of 14 residues. The CDR3 nucleotides read TGTGCCTGGACCTTGGGCGGGGGGCCTTACGAGCAGTACTTC. It specifies CAWTLGGGPYEQYF.

This chain uses TRBV5-1 with TRBJ2-2; TRBD1 matches at 7 bases. J gave up 9 bases and V 3 bases, and 5 bases lay outside the gene matches. The germline CDR1 and CDR2 sequences are SGHRS and YFSETQ. The CDR3 is made up of 13 amino acids. The CDR3 sequence is CASSSGQDRELFF. The CDR3 DNA sequence: TGCGCCAGCAGCTCCGGACAGGACCGGGAGCTGTTTTTT.

This clone showed up just once. The chain employs TRBV28 and TRBJ1-1; D unclear. Trimming took off 2 bases at V and 0 bases at J, with 10 bases between the two ends. CDR3 length: 15 amino acids. Germline V gene lookup returns CDR1 MDHEN and CDR2 SYDVKM. This CDR3 reads CASSLEGRMNTEAFF. The CDR3 coding sequence is TGTGCCAGCAGTTTAGAGGGTAGGATGAACACTGAAGCTTTCTTT.

The sample holds a few counts of this clone. The chain combines TRBV19 with TRBJ1-2; D gene ambiguous. Trimming removed 3 bases from V and 4 bases from J, with 12 bases in between. The germline V gene has CDR1 LNHDA and CDR2 SQIVND (reference sequence). The CDR3 has 14 amino acids. The CDR3 coding sequence is TGTGCCAGTAGTATGTCATCTCCACGCTATGGCTACACCTTC. Its translation is CASSMSSPRYGYTF.

The chain couples TRBV7-2 to TRBJ2-5; D is undetermined. This CDR3 is 16 amino acids long. From germline, CDR1 is SGHTA and CDR2 FQGNSA. V shed 1 base and J shed 1 base, with 13 bases lying between them. The CDR3 DNA follows: TGTGCCAGCAGCTTAGTCATTCTGGGGTTCCAAGAGACCCAGTACTTC. This sequence encodes CASSLVILGFQETQYF.

The rearrangement joins TRBV5-4 to TRBJ1-3; maybe TRBD1 (5 bases). V was pared by 5 bases and J by 1 base, with 22 bases between. This CDR3 spans 18 amino acids. Germline V gives CDR1 SGHNT, CDR2 YYREEE (reference sequence). The CDR3 DNA follows: TGTGCCAGCAGTCGCGGGGGTACAGGAGACCTTTCTGGAAACACCATATATTTT. The encoded protein is CASSRGGTGDLSGNTIYF.

The chain joins TRBV2 to TRBJ2-5, with 9 bases that match TRBD1. This CDR3 spans 14 amino acids. Germline loops: CDR1 SNHLY, CDR2 FYNNEI. Trimming cost V 5 bases and J 5 bases; bases outside gene matches: 6. CDR3 region: CASSTTGGTETQYF. The CDR3 DNA reads as TGTGCCAGCAGTACGACAGGGGGGACGGAGACCCAGTACTTC. Based on the CDR3 plus reference TRBV2 and TRBJ2-5, the full variable domain is EPEVTQTPSHQVTQMGQEVILRCVPISNHLYFYWYRQILGQKVEFLVSFYNNEISEKSEIFDDQFSVERPDGSNFTLKIRSTKLEDSAMYFCASSTTGGTETQYFGPGTRLLVL.

The chain joins TRBV6-5 to TRBJ2-7; the D gene is possibly TRBD1 (7 bases). V lost 6 bases and J lost 3, with 12 bases in between. The CDR3 totals 13 residues. The germline V gene encodes CDR1 MNHEY and CDR2 SVGAGI. The DNA for the CDR3 is TGTGCCAGCAGCGGGGGACAGATCTACGAGCAGTACTTC. Translation gives CASSGGQIYEQYF.

This clone was observed a few times. This rearrangement joins TRBV5-6 to TRBJ1-2; D is uncertain. The CDR3 runs 13 residues. Germline V gives CDR1 SGHDT, CDR2 YYEEEE. Trimming stripped 0 bases from V and 5 bases from J, with 8 bases between. In nucleotides, the CDR3 is TGTGCCAGCAGCTTGGTCCTACCTTATGGCTACACCTTC. Protein product: CASSLVLPYGYTF.

The chain links TRBV29-1 to TRBJ2-3; tentatively, D is TRBD1 or TRBD2 (6 bases each). The CDR3 loop spans 15 amino acids. V lost 0 bases and J 3 bases, leaving 13 bases between the germline ends. The V gene's germline CDR1 is SQVTM and CDR2 ANQGSEA. CDR3 sequence: CSVEEMGAGTDTQYF. CDR3 DNA: TGCAGCGTTGAAGAAATGGGGGCGGGGACAGATACGCAGTATTTT.

In nucleotides, the CDR3 is TGTGCCAGCAGTTACTCATGGGGGGCTGGACTAGATACGCAGTATTTT. It specifies CASSYSWGAGLDTQYF. This chain links TRBV6-5 with TRBJ2-3; TRBD1 or TRBD2 may be the D gene (6 bases each). V dropped 0 bases and J dropped 5 bases, with 15 bases sitting between them. This CDR3 contains 16 residues. CDR1 is MNHEY, CDR2 SVGAGI, per germline.